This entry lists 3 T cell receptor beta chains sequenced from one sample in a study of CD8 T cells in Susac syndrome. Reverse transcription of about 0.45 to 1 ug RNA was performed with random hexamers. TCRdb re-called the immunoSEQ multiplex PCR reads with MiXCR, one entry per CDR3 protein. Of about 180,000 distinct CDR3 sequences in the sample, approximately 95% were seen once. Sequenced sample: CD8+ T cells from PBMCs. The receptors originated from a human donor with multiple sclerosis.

The CDR3 sequence is CASSQVGLAYDEQFF. CDR3 sequence (DNA): TGTGCCAGCAGCCAAGTCGGACTAGCGTACGATGAGCAGTTCTTC. This chain links TRBV3-1 with TRBJ2-1, with 9 bases fitting TRBD2. V was clipped by 1 base and J by 8 bases; unmatched bases: 6. The CDR3 has 15 residues. Germline V gene lookup returns CDR1 LGHDT and CDR2 YNNKEL (reference sequence).

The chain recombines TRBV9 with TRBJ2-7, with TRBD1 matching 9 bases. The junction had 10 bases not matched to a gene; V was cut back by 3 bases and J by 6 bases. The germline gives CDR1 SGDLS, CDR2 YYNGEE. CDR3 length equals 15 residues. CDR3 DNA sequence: TGTGCCAGCAGCGAACAGGGGGCACTTCCCGGCGAGCAGTACTTC. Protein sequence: CASSEQGALPGEQYF.

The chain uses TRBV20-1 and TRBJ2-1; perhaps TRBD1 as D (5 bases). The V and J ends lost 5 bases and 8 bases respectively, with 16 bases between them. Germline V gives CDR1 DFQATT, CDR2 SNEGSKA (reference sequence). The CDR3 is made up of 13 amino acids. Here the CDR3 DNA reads TGCAGTGCTCGAGGACATCCCTCTGATGAGCAGTTCTTC. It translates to CSARGHPSDEQFF.